The rows below give T cell receptor beta chains drawn from one sample of a study of vaccination and CD4 T cells after COVID-19. TCRdb reanalysed the PCR reads using MiXCR and keeps one entry per CDR3 protein. The data contain under 25,000 distinct CDR3 sequences, 35% to 50% of them seen just once; the ten biggest clones take up about 10%. These TCRs' antigens remain unknown. The input for sequencing was CD4+ T cells from blood, cultured in vitro, taken after SARS-CoV-2 vaccination. All receptors derive from a human donor who had recovered from COVID-19. CDR3s include the opening cysteine and the closing phenylalanine or tryptophan. D genes are given only for firm matches. A clone size is listed for some rows: how often the clone was seen (once, few, many), or a class if it is expanded.

v_call: TRBV7-6
d_call: TRBD1
j_call: TRBJ1-1
clone_size: once
cdr3_length: 16
cdr3_nt: TGTGCCAGCAGCTTAGAAGCAGGGGGCTTGAACACTGAAGCTTTCTTT
cdr3_aa: CASSLEAGGLNTEAFF

v_call: TRBV19
d_call: NA
j_call: TRBJ1-1
clone_size: few
cdr3_length: 13
cdr3_nt: TGTGCCAGTAGTTGGACGGGGAACACTGAAGCTTTCTTT
cdr3_aa: CASSWTGNTEAFF

v_call: TRBV5-1
d_call: TRBD1
j_call: TRBJ2-5
clone_size: NA
cdr3_length: 15
cdr3_nt: TGCGCCAGCAGCTTGGCCGTCGACAGGGGAGAGACCCAGTACTTC
cdr3_aa: CASSLAVDRGETQYF

v_call: TRBV20-1
d_call: NA
j_call: TRBJ1-5
clone_size: NA
cdr3_length: 12
cdr3_nt: TGCAGTGTCCACAATAGCAATCAGCCCCAGCATTTT
cdr3_aa: CSVHNSNQPQHF

v_call: TRBV4-3
d_call: NA
j_call: TRBJ1-2
clone_size: NA
cdr3_length: 15
cdr3_nt: TGCGCCAGCAGCCAAGAAGGGGGAGTAGGCTATGGCTACACCTTC
cdr3_aa: CASSQEGGVGYGYTF

v_call: TRBV19
d_call: TRBD1
j_call: TRBJ2-3
clone_size: NA
cdr3_length: 16
cdr3_nt: TGTGCCAGTAGTAGTCGGGGGACAGGGACGCGTTTGCCGCAGTATTTT
cdr3_aa: CASSSRGTGTRLPQYF

v_call: TRBV5-1
d_call: NA
j_call: TRBJ1-1
clone_size: NA
cdr3_length: 15
cdr3_nt: TGCGCCAGCAGCTTGGCAGGGACAATGAACACTGAAGCTTTCTTT
cdr3_aa: CASSLAGTMNTEAFF

v_call: TRBV11-1
d_call: NA
j_call: TRBJ1-6
clone_size: large
cdr3_length: 15
cdr3_nt: TGTGCCAGCAGCTTGGCCCCCGGGGTTAATTCACCCCTCCACTTT
cdr3_aa: CASSLAPGVNSPLHF

v_call: TRBV27
d_call: NA
j_call: TRBJ2-7
clone_size: large
cdr3_length: 12
cdr3_nt: TGTGCCAGCAGTTCAAACATGCTCGAGCAGTACTTC
cdr3_aa: CASSSNMLEQYF

v_call: TRBV27
d_call: TRBD2
j_call: TRBJ2-3
clone_size: NA
cdr3_length: 13
cdr3_nt: TGTGCCAGCAGTTGGACGGGACTAGGTACGCAGTATTTT
cdr3_aa: CASSWTGLGTQYF

v_call: TRBV2
d_call: NA
j_call: TRBJ1-1
clone_size: NA
cdr3_length: 14
cdr3_nt: TGTGCCAGCAGTGAACGTAGCGGGAACACTGAAGCTTTCTTT
cdr3_aa: CASSERSGNTEAFF

v_call: TRBV7-2
d_call: TRBD2
j_call: TRBJ2-2
clone_size: NA
cdr3_length: 15
cdr3_nt: TGTGCCAGCAGCGGACTAGCGGGAAGTCTCGGGGAGCTGTTTTTT
cdr3_aa: CASSGLAGSLGELFF

v_call: TRBV7-3
d_call: NA
j_call: TRBJ2-1
clone_size: once
cdr3_length: 15
cdr3_nt: TGTGCCAGCAGCGAAGGGGGCGGGGGGAACAATGAGCAGTTCTTC
cdr3_aa: CASSEGGGGNNEQFF

v_call: TRBV6-1
d_call: TRBD1
j_call: TRBJ1-2
clone_size: NA
cdr3_length: 13
cdr3_nt: TGTGCCAGCAGACCGGGACAGGGAGCGCGCTACACCTTC
cdr3_aa: CASRPGQGARYTF

v_call: TRBV24-1
d_call: NA
j_call: TRBJ2-4
clone_size: NA
cdr3_length: 17
cdr3_nt: TGTGCCACCAGTGAACGTTCGTCAGGGATGGCCAAAAACATTCAGTACTTC
cdr3_aa: CATSERSSGMAKNIQYF

v_call: TRBV10-3
d_call: NA
j_call: TRBJ1-1
clone_size: few
cdr3_length: 16
cdr3_nt: TGTGCCATCAGTGAGTCAATGGGGCGCAGGGACACTGAAGCTTTCTTT
cdr3_aa: CAISESMGRRDTEAFF

v_call: TRBV6-1
d_call: NA
j_call: TRBJ1-1
clone_size: NA
cdr3_length: 13
cdr3_nt: TGTGCCAGCGGTAAGCCGGGGGGCACTGAAGCTTTCTTT
cdr3_aa: CASGKPGGTEAFF

v_call: TRBV7-2
d_call: NA
j_call: TRBJ2-6
clone_size: NA
cdr3_length: 14
cdr3_nt: TGTGCCAGCAGGGAGAGCTCTGGGGCCAACGTCCTGACTTTC
cdr3_aa: CASRESSGANVLTF

v_call: TRBV28
d_call: NA
j_call: TRBJ2-2
clone_size: NA
cdr3_length: 16
cdr3_nt: TGTGCCAGCAGTTTTCCCAGCCTCGGGGAGGTTGGGGAGCTGTTTTTT
cdr3_aa: CASSFPSLGEVGELFF

v_call: TRBV20-1
d_call: TRBD2
j_call: TRBJ2-3
clone_size: NA
cdr3_length: 15
cdr3_nt: TGCAGTGCCAGAAAAGGACTAGCGGACACAGATACGCAGTATTTT
cdr3_aa: CSARKGLADTDTQYF

v_call: TRBV19
d_call: NA
j_call: TRBJ2-1
clone_size: NA
cdr3_length: 8
cdr3_nt: TGTGCCAGCAGAGGGCAGTTCTTC
cdr3_aa: CASRGQFF

v_call: TRBV7-5
d_call: NA
j_call: TRBJ2-4
clone_size: NA
cdr3_length: 19
cdr3_nt: NA
cdr3_aa: CISVSEALGGREAENIQYF

v_call: TRBV7-3
d_call: NA
j_call: TRBJ1-2
clone_size: NA
cdr3_length: 13
cdr3_nt: TGTGCCAGCAGCTTAATCGGGGGCGAAGGCTACACCTTC
cdr3_aa: CASSLIGGEGYTF

v_call: TRBV7-9
d_call: NA
j_call: TRBJ2-5
clone_size: few
cdr3_length: 14
cdr3_nt: TGTGCCAGCAGCTCGTACAGGGTCACCGAGACCCAGTACTTC
cdr3_aa: CASSSYRVTETQYF

v_call: TRBV23-1
d_call: TRBD1
j_call: TRBJ1-1
clone_size: NA
cdr3_length: 18
cdr3_nt: TGCGCCAGCAGTCAATCCCACAGGGGGCGCTTTCGGAACACTGAAGCTTTCTTT
cdr3_aa: CASSQSHRGRFRNTEAFF

v_call: TRBV7-8
d_call: TRBD1
j_call: TRBJ1-6
clone_size: NA
cdr3_length: 14
cdr3_nt: TGTGCCAGCAGCCACGCAGGGGGTTCTTTTGCCCTCCACTTT
cdr3_aa: CASSHAGGSFALHF

v_call: TRBV20-1
d_call: NA
j_call: TRBJ1-1
clone_size: few
cdr3_length: 15
cdr3_nt: TGCAGTGCTATATCTGGCGTCTCCGCAGGGCCTGAAGCTTTCTTT
cdr3_aa: CSAISGVSAGPEAFF

v_call: TRBV5-4
d_call: NA
j_call: TRBJ2-7
clone_size: NA
cdr3_length: 14
cdr3_nt: TGTGCCAGCAGCTTGGCCGGGGGAGTGGGCGAGCAGTACTTC
cdr3_aa: CASSLAGGVGEQYF

v_call: TRBV2
d_call: NA
j_call: TRBJ1-5
clone_size: NA
cdr3_length: 15
cdr3_nt: TGTGCCAGCAGAGCCCGGACGGGAGACAATCAGCCCCAGCATTTT
cdr3_aa: CASRARTGDNQPQHF

v_call: TRBV2
d_call: TRBD1
j_call: TRBJ2-7
clone_size: NA
cdr3_length: 15
cdr3_nt: TGTGCCAGCAGTCGTTTTCTGGGACAGGGAGGCGAGCAGTACTTC
cdr3_aa: CASSRFLGQGGEQYF

v_call: TRBV5-1
d_call: TRBD1
j_call: TRBJ2-3
clone_size: NA
cdr3_length: 14
cdr3_nt: TGCGCCAGCAGCAGGGACAGAAGCACAGATACGCAGTATTTT
cdr3_aa: CASSRDRSTDTQYF

v_call: TRBV6-1
d_call: TRBD1
j_call: TRBJ1-2
clone_size: NA
cdr3_length: 14
cdr3_nt: TGTGCCAGCAGTCAGCTGACAGGGGCGGACGGCTACACCTTC
cdr3_aa: CASSQLTGADGYTF

v_call: TRBV6-5
d_call: NA
j_call: TRBJ1-3
clone_size: NA
cdr3_length: 16
cdr3_nt: TGTGCCAGCAGTTACAAGGCGGGGACCTCTGGAAACACCATATATTTT
cdr3_aa: CASSYKAGTSGNTIYF

v_call: TRBV25-1
d_call: TRBD1
j_call: TRBJ1-2
clone_size: NA
cdr3_length: 13
cdr3_nt: TGTGCCAGCAGGGGACAGGTTAACTATGGCTACACCTTC
cdr3_aa: CASRGQVNYGYTF

v_call: TRBV30
d_call: TRBD1
j_call: TRBJ2-5
clone_size: NA
cdr3_length: 14
cdr3_nt: TGTGCCTGGAGCATGGACAGGGACAGCGGGACCCAGTACTTC
cdr3_aa: CAWSMDRDSGTQYF

v_call: TRBV10-3
d_call: TRBD1
j_call: TRBJ2-3
clone_size: NA
cdr3_length: 16
cdr3_nt: TGTGCCATCAGTGTACCCCGGGGACAGGGCACAGATACGCAGTATTTT
cdr3_aa: CAISVPRGQGTDTQYF

v_call: TRBV7-2
d_call: NA
j_call: TRBJ2-5
clone_size: few
cdr3_length: 12
cdr3_nt: TGTGCCAGCGGGGATAGCGTGGGGACCCAGTACTTC
cdr3_aa: CASGDSVGTQYF

v_call: TRBV28
d_call: NA
j_call: TRBJ2-7
clone_size: NA
cdr3_length: 14
cdr3_nt: TGTGCCAGCAGTCCCCCCAACCGGGCGTACGAGCAGTACTTC
cdr3_aa: CASSPPNRAYEQYF

v_call: TRBV19
d_call: TRBD1
j_call: TRBJ2-6
clone_size: NA
cdr3_length: 18
cdr3_nt: TGTGCCAGTAGTGGCCCGACAGGGGGCGCTGCTGGGGCCAACGTCCTGACTTTC
cdr3_aa: CASSGPTGGAAGANVLTF

v_call: TRBV5-6
d_call: TRBD1
j_call: TRBJ2-5
clone_size: NA
cdr3_length: 15
cdr3_nt: TGTGCCAGCAGCTTGCTACAGGGGGCGGAAGAGACCCAGTACTTC
cdr3_aa: CASSLLQGAEETQYF

v_call: TRBV12-5
d_call: NA
j_call: TRBJ2-5
clone_size: NA
cdr3_length: 14
cdr3_nt: TGTGCTAGTGGTCCTCGGGACGGCCAAGAGACCCAGTACTTC
cdr3_aa: CASGPRDGQETQYF

v_call: TRBV9
d_call: NA
j_call: TRBJ2-3
clone_size: NA
cdr3_length: 13
cdr3_nt: TGTGCCAGCAGCGTCGCACACACAGATACGCAGTATTTT
cdr3_aa: CASSVAHTDTQYF

v_call: TRBV9
d_call: TRBD2
j_call: TRBJ2-5
clone_size: few
cdr3_length: 16
cdr3_nt: TGTGCCAGCAGCGTAGACAGCGGGGGGGCCTTGGAGACCCAGTACTTC
cdr3_aa: CASSVDSGGALETQYF

v_call: TRBV6-5
d_call: NA
j_call: TRBJ1-2
clone_size: NA
cdr3_length: 14
cdr3_nt: TGTGCCAGCAGTTACGGGGGGTATGACTATGGCTACACCTTC
cdr3_aa: CASSYGGYDYGYTF

v_call: TRBV24-1
d_call: TRBD1
j_call: TRBJ1-2
clone_size: NA
cdr3_length: 15
cdr3_nt: TGTGCCACCAGTGATGCCAGGACAGGGGGCTATGGCTACACCTTC
cdr3_aa: CATSDARTGGYGYTF

v_call: TRBV15
d_call: NA
j_call: TRBJ1-2
clone_size: few
cdr3_length: 19
cdr3_nt: TGTGCCACCAGCAGAGATCGGGCGGAGGTCGAAAGCTTAAACTATGGCTACACCTTC
cdr3_aa: CATSRDRAEVESLNYGYTF

v_call: TRBV27
d_call: NA
j_call: TRBJ2-6
clone_size: few
cdr3_length: 17
cdr3_nt: TGTGCCAGCAGTTCACTCGGACGGAGCTCTGGGGCCAACGTCCTGACTTTC
cdr3_aa: CASSSLGRSSGANVLTF

v_call: TRBV20-1
d_call: NA
j_call: TRBJ2-1
clone_size: NA
cdr3_length: 13
cdr3_nt: TGCAGTGCGAGCTCTGGCGGAGGCAATGAGCAGTTCTTC
cdr3_aa: CSASSGGGNEQFF

v_call: TRBV5-4
d_call: TRBD2
j_call: TRBJ2-7
clone_size: NA
cdr3_length: 15
cdr3_nt: TGTGCCAGCAGCTTGGATCAGCGGGGGGCCCTCGAGCAGTACTTC
cdr3_aa: CASSLDQRGALEQYF

v_call: TRBV10-3
d_call: NA
j_call: TRBJ2-7
clone_size: NA
cdr3_length: 13
cdr3_nt: TGTGCCATCAGCTTGGACAGAAATTACGAGCAGTACTTC
cdr3_aa: CAISLDRNYEQYF

v_call: TRBV5-6
d_call: NA
j_call: TRBJ2-7
clone_size: NA
cdr3_length: 14
cdr3_nt: TGTGCCAGCAGCTTAGGGCAGGGGACTCGCGAGCAGTACTTC
cdr3_aa: CASSLGQGTREQYF

v_call: TRBV7-9
d_call: NA
j_call: TRBJ2-5
clone_size: few
cdr3_length: 15
cdr3_nt: TGTGCCAGCAGCTTAGTGGTTAGCGGTAAAGAGACCCAGTACTTC
cdr3_aa: CASSLVVSGKETQYF

v_call: TRBV24-1
d_call: NA
j_call: TRBJ2-3
clone_size: few
cdr3_length: 15
cdr3_nt: TGTGCCACCAGTGACCGAGCGAGAAGCACAGATACGCAGTATTTT
cdr3_aa: CATSDRARSTDTQYF

v_call: TRBV4-2
d_call: NA
j_call: TRBJ1-5
clone_size: NA
cdr3_length: 14
cdr3_nt: TGTGCCAGCAGCCCCGGGTTTAGCAATCAGCCCCAGCATTTT
cdr3_aa: CASSPGFSNQPQHF

v_call: TRBV6-1
d_call: TRBD1
j_call: TRBJ1-2
clone_size: few
cdr3_length: 12
cdr3_nt: TGTGCCAGCAGGACAGGGGGCTATGGCTACACCTTC
cdr3_aa: CASRTGGYGYTF

v_call: TRBV9
d_call: TRBD1
j_call: TRBJ2-2
clone_size: NA
cdr3_length: 15
cdr3_nt: TGTGCCAGCAGCGTAGAGGGACAGGGGGCCGGGGAGCTGTTTTTT
cdr3_aa: CASSVEGQGAGELFF

v_call: TRBV15
d_call: TRBD2
j_call: TRBJ2-5
clone_size: few
cdr3_length: 17
cdr3_nt: TGTGCCACCAGCAGAAGCTCTAGCGGGGGGGCCAGGGAGACCCAGTACTTC
cdr3_aa: CATSRSSSGGARETQYF

v_call: TRBV19
d_call: NA
j_call: TRBJ2-7
clone_size: NA
cdr3_length: 13
cdr3_nt: TGTGCCAGTAGTATAGGACGGTACAATGAGCAGTACTTC
cdr3_aa: CASSIGRYNEQYF

v_call: TRBV5-1
d_call: TRBD1
j_call: TRBJ1-5
clone_size: NA
cdr3_length: 14
cdr3_nt: TGCGCCAGCAGCTACGGACAGGGAAATCAGCCCCAGCATTTT
cdr3_aa: CASSYGQGNQPQHF

v_call: TRBV10-1
d_call: TRBD1
j_call: TRBJ1-2
clone_size: few
cdr3_length: 15
cdr3_nt: TGCGCCAGCAGTATTACCGGGACAGGGACCTATGGCTACACCTTC
cdr3_aa: CASSITGTGTYGYTF